This T cell receptor beta chain derives from a study of CD8+ T cells in alopecia areata. About the study: For 6 to 18 months, tofacitinib was taken, and 6 months off drug followed.

The V end was cut by 3 bases, the J end by 5 bases, with 16 bases between. The germline V gene has CDR1 MNHEY and CDR2 SMNVEV (reference sequence). The CDR3 totals 15 residues. Isolated RNA was reverse transcribed into cDNA used as the sequencing template. Clones were sequenced by immunoSEQ multiplex PCR, and TCRdb holds only the in-frame ones, with some missing. The sample includes approximately 180,000 clones, 50% to 70% of them seen just once. Sorting of PBMCs yielded the CD4+ and CD8+ T cells. The sequence was obtained from a human donor with alopecia areata. The chain combines TRBV27 with TRBJ1-1; weak D call: TRBD1 (5 bases). Sample: CD4+ T cells sorted from blood, taken at week 0. The chain's CDR3 is CASSFLNGAGTEAFF. Written as DNA, the CDR3 is TGTGCCAGCAGTTTCCTCAACGGCGCAGGGACTGAAGCTTTCTTT.